Listed below are T cell receptor beta chains from one sample, sequenced in a study of regulatory T cells in long-lasting Graves disease. A single record per CDR3 protein comes from TCRdb applying MiXCR to the multiplex PCR reads. The profile shows 400,000 or so distinct CDR3 sequences, 20% to 25% of them singletons. The sequencing here drew on peripheral blood mononuclear cells (PBMCs), taken when the disease was refractory, from a patient treated with antithyroid drugs. These receptor sequences come from a female donor with Graves disease. Both conserved end residues are part of each CDR3. D genes are given only for firm matches. Rows may omit the clone size; those that give it use once, few, many or a size class.

size: few; D: -; J: TRBJ2-7; V: TRBV28; CDR3: CASSLRDGVYEQYF; DNA: TGTGCCAGCAGTCTTCGGGATGGTGTCTACGAGCAGTACTTC
size: many; D: -; J: TRBJ2-2; V: TRBV11-2; CDR3: CASSLGERSNTGELFF; DNA: TGTGCCAGCAGCTTAGGGGAGCGCTCGAACACCGGGGAGCTGTTTTTT
size: -; D: -; J: TRBJ2-5; V: TRBV11-1; CDR3: CASSSSPGRTNQETQYF; DNA: TGTGCCAGCAGCTCAAGTCCGGGACGGACGAATCAAGAGACCCAGTACTTC
size: many; D: -; J: TRBJ2-7; V: TRBV7-2; CDR3: CASSLDLFEQYF; DNA: TGTGCCAGCAGCTTAGATCTGTTCGAGCAGTACTTC
size: -; D: -; J: TRBJ2-5; V: TRBV11-2; CDR3: CASSQEGFTRDPQETQYF; DNA: TGTGCCAGCAGCCAAGAAGGGTTTACACGGGACCCCCAAGAGACCCAGTACTTC
size: few; D: TRBD1; J: TRBJ1-2; V: TRBV5-1; CDR3: CASSWTGAAGYTF; DNA: TGCGCCAGCAGCTGGACAGGGGCGGCTGGCTACACCTTC
size: few; D: -; J: TRBJ1-1; V: TRBV7-2; CDR3: CASSLVGDSTEAFF; DNA: TGTGCCAGCAGCTTAGTCGGGGATTCCACTGAAGCTTTCTTT
size: many; D: -; J: TRBJ1-2; V: TRBV12-3/TRBV12-4; CDR3: CASSLGIYGYTF; DNA: TGTGCCAGCAGCTTAGGAATCTATGGCTACACCTTC
size: many; D: -; J: TRBJ2-7; V: TRBV2; CDR3: CASSDRRNYEQYF; DNA: TGTGCCAGCAGTGACAGACGGAACTACGAGCAGTACTTC
size: many; D: -; J: TRBJ1-1; V: TRBV7-8; CDR3: CASSAEGTANTEAFF; DNA: TGTGCCAGCAGCGCCGAGGGGACGGCGAACACTGAAGCTTTCTTT
size: -; D: -; J: TRBJ1-2; V: TRBV6-5; CDR3: CASSSPRSANYGYTF; DNA: TGTGCCAGCAGTTCCCCCAGATCCGCTAACTATGGCTACACCTTC
size: -; D: -; J: TRBJ1-1; V: TRBV27; CDR3: CASGPSWIANTEAFF; DNA: TGTGCCAGCGGCCCCTCGTGGATAGCGAACACTGAAGCTTTCTTT
size: -; D: -; J: TRBJ2-2; V: TRBV7-9; CDR3: CASESGAGELFF; DNA: TGTGCCAGCGAGAGTGGGGCCGGGGAGCTGTTTTTT
size: -; D: -; J: TRBJ1-3; V: TRBV20-1; CDR3: CSARGGGGFGNTIYF; DNA: TGCAGTGCTAGAGGGGGGGGAGGTTTTGGAAACACCATATATTTT
size: few; D: -; J: TRBJ1-5; V: TRBV7-2; CDR3: CASSLDDQPQHF; DNA: TGTGCCAGCAGCCTTGACGATCAGCCCCAGCATTTT
size: many; D: -; J: TRBJ2-5; V: TRBV20-1; CDR3: CSHDHPETQYF; DNA: TGCAGCCATGACCACCCAGAGACCCAGTACTTC
size: -; D: -; J: TRBJ2-2; V: TRBV5-6; CDR3: CASSLEPANTGELFF; DNA: TGTGCCAGCAGCTTGGAGCCAGCGAACACCGGGGAGCTGTTTTTT
size: many; D: TRBD1; J: TRBJ1-2; V: TRBV29-1; CDR3: CSVEDRGRSPYGYTF; DNA: TGCAGCGTTGAGGACAGGGGGCGCAGCCCCTATGGCTACACCTTC
size: many; D: -; J: TRBJ2-5; V: TRBV6-2/TRBV6-3; CDR3: CASSYSGDGPLQETQYF; DNA: TGTGCCAGCAGTTACTCTGGGGATGGCCCCTTACAAGAGACCCAGTACTTC
size: few; D: -; J: TRBJ2-7; V: TRBV6-2/TRBV6-3; CDR3: CASSTTATYEQYF; DNA: TGTGCCAGCAGTACGACGGCCACCTACGAGCAGTACTTC
size: -; D: -; J: TRBJ2-6; V: TRBV2; CDR3: CASRQESSGANVLTF; DNA: TGTGCCAGCAGACAGGAAAGCTCTGGGGCCAACGTCCTGACTTTC
size: -; D: TRBD1; J: TRBJ1-6; V: TRBV27; CDR3: CASNQGGPPLHF; DNA: TGTGCCAGCAACCAGGGGGGTCCACCCCTCCACTTT
size: many; D: -; J: TRBJ2-5; V: TRBV27; CDR3: CASSLWSGQETQYF; DNA: TGTGCCAGCAGTTTATGGTCCGGCCAAGAGACCCAGTACTTC
size: few; D: -; J: TRBJ1-4; V: TRBV19; CDR3: CATSQRSPHEKLFF; DNA: TGTGCCACATCCCAGCGAAGCCCTCATGAAAAACTGTTTTTT
size: many; D: TRBD1; J: TRBJ1-2; V: TRBV7-2; CDR3: CASSPSRDSLNYGYTF; DNA: TGTGCCAGCAGCCCGTCCAGGGACAGCCTTAACTATGGCTACACCTTC
size: many; D: -; J: TRBJ1-6; V: TRBV28; CDR3: CASSPPGVAPLHF; DNA: TGTGCCAGCAGTCCCCCAGGGGTGGCCCCCCTCCACTTT
size: -; D: -; J: TRBJ2-5; V: TRBV4-1; CDR3: CASSQDSLQETQYF; DNA: TGCGCCAGCAGCCAAGATAGCCTACAAGAGACCCAGTACTTC
size: many; D: TRBD1; J: TRBJ1-1; V: TRBV19; CDR3: CASTSDRVRTEAFF; DNA: TGTGCCAGTACCTCGGACAGGGTTCGCACTGAAGCTTTCTTT
size: -; D: -; J: TRBJ1-1; V: TRBV19; CDR3: CASSIGTPGMAFF; DNA: TGTGCCAGTAGTATTGGGACCCCCGGAATGGCTTTCTTT
size: -; D: -; J: TRBJ2-2; V: TRBV5-1; CDR3: CASSEGAVDTGELFF; DNA: TGCGCCAGCTCGGAGGGGGCTGTAGACACCGGGGAGCTGTTTTTT
size: -; D: -; J: TRBJ2-7; V: TRBV12-3/TRBV12-4; CDR3: CASSFGSQGQQYF; DNA: TGTGCCAGCAGTTTTGGGAGTCAGGGTCAGCAGTACTTC
size: many; D: TRBD1; J: TRBJ1-1; V: TRBV28; CDR3: CASSSQGARGAFF; DNA: TGTGCCAGCAGTTCACAGGGGGCGAGAGGAGCTTTCTTT
size: few; D: -; J: TRBJ2-2; V: TRBV19; CDR3: CASSPGLLPLTGELFF; DNA: TGTGCCAGTAGTCCGGGACTTCTCCCCCTCACCGGGGAGCTGTTTTTT
size: few; D: TRBD1; J: TRBJ1-2; V: TRBV19; CDR3: CASRGDRNGYTF; DNA: TGTGCCAGTAGGGGGGACAGGAACGGCTACACCTTC
size: many; D: -; J: TRBJ1-2; V: TRBV3-1; CDR3: CASSQVRHHGYTF; DNA: TGTGCCAGCAGCCAAGTTCGGCACCATGGCTACACCTTC
size: -; D: TRBD2; J: TRBJ2-7; V: TRBV6-1; CDR3: CASSRPTLAGGHSYEQYF; DNA: TGTGCCAGCAGCCGACCTACTCTAGCGGGAGGCCACTCCTACGAGCAGTACTTC
size: few; D: -; J: TRBJ2-7; V: TRBV30; CDR3: CAWSGGVILSDEQYF; DNA: TGTGCCTGGAGTGGGGGGGTCATTTTGAGCGACGAGCAGTACTTC
size: -; D: TRBD2; J: TRBJ2-1; V: TRBV6-2/TRBV6-3; CDR3: CASSYSGLADRDEQFF; DNA: TGTGCCAGCAGTTACTCGGGACTAGCGGATCGGGATGAGCAGTTCTTC
size: -; D: -; J: TRBJ1-3; V: TRBV7-2; CDR3: CASSVHPSGNTIYF; DNA: TGTGCCAGCAGCGTTCACCCTTCGGGAAACACCATATATTTT
size: -; D: TRBD1; J: TRBJ2-7; V: TRBV29-1; CDR3: CSVGTDEQYF; DNA: TGCAGCGTGGGGACAGACGAGCAGTACTTC
size: once; D: -; J: TRBJ2-5; V: TRBV20-1; CDR3: CSASILVREAQYF; DNA: TGCAGTGCTAGTATCCTAGTAAGGGAGGCCCAGTACTTC
size: -; D: -; J: TRBJ2-2; V: TRBV15; CDR3: CATGDTGELFF; DNA: TGTGCCACCGGGGACACCGGGGAGCTGTTTTTT
size: -; D: TRBD1; J: TRBJ1-6; V: TRBV27; CDR3: CASSYRTGVLHF; DNA: TGTGCCAGCAGTTACCGGACAGGGGTCCTCCACTTT
size: -; D: -; J: TRBJ2-7; V: TRBV20-1; CDR3: CSAPIPTTSYEQYF; DNA: TGCAGTGCTCCCATCCCAACCACCAGCTACGAGCAGTACTTC